These T cell receptor beta chains were read from a single sample in a study of CD4 T cells in relation to SARS-CoV-2 and coronaviruses. Method: immunoSEQ multiplex PCR; TCRdb's copy keeps in-frame clones and lacks some. The table records about 55,000 clones, 75% to 90% of them present only once. Sequenced sample: memory CD4+ T cells from PBMCs. These receptors all stem from a human donor in good health. Both conserved end residues are part of each CDR3. D genes are given only for firm matches. Clone size appears in some rows only: once, few, many, or a class for an expanded clone.

abundance: -; len: 17; v_gene: TRBV19; j_gene: TRBJ2-3; d_gene: TRBD1; CDR3aa: CASSIDNRDRATDTQYF; CDR3nt: TGTGCCAGTAGTATTGATAACCGGGACAGGGCGACAGATACGCAGTATTTT
abundance: -; len: 14; v_gene: TRBV11-2; j_gene: TRBJ2-1; d_gene: -; CDR3aa: CASSLGNVSPEQFF; CDR3nt: TGTGCCAGCAGCTTAGGCAACGTTTCACCTGAGCAGTTCTTC
abundance: -; len: 14; v_gene: TRBV27; j_gene: TRBJ2-7; d_gene: TRBD2; CDR3aa: CASSLASGRREQYF; CDR3nt: TGTGCCAGCAGTTTAGCTAGCGGGAGGAGGGAGCAGTACTTC
abundance: -; len: 13; v_gene: TRBV11-2; j_gene: TRBJ2-5; d_gene: -; CDR3aa: CATRPRAQETQYF; CDR3nt: TGTGCCACGCGGCCGAGGGCCCAAGAGACCCAGTACTTC
abundance: -; len: 15; v_gene: TRBV10-3; j_gene: TRBJ1-5; d_gene: -; CDR3aa: CAISESPGSEQPQHF; CDR3nt: TGTGCCATCAGTGAGTCACCAGGGTCTGAACAGCCCCAGCATTTT
abundance: once; len: 17; v_gene: TRBV7-8; j_gene: TRBJ2-3; d_gene: TRBD2; CDR3aa: CASSLAAGGRAIDTQYF; CDR3nt: TGTGCCAGCAGCTTAGCAGCGGGCGGGAGGGCCATTGATACGCAGTATTTT
abundance: -; len: 21; v_gene: TRBV7-3; j_gene: TRBJ2-1; d_gene: TRBD2; CDR3aa: CASSLTPGLAGSVSSYNEQFF; CDR3nt: TGTGCCAGCAGCTTAACACCCGGACTAGCGGGAAGCGTGAGCTCCTACAATGAGCAGTTCTTC
abundance: -; len: 16; v_gene: TRBV28; j_gene: TRBJ2-5; d_gene: TRBD2; CDR3aa: CASSPSGRASQETQYF; CDR3nt: TGTGCCAGCAGTCCTAGCGGGAGGGCGTCCCAAGAGACCCAGTACTTC
abundance: -; len: 16; v_gene: TRBV3-1/TRBV3-2; j_gene: TRBJ2-7; d_gene: -; CDR3aa: CASSLNPGQSSYEQYF; CDR3nt: TGTGCCAGCAGCCTCAATCCAGGACAGAGCTCCTACGAGCAGTACTTC
abundance: -; len: 15; v_gene: TRBV11-2; j_gene: TRBJ2-5; d_gene: TRBD2; CDR3aa: CASSSSGGPRETQYF; CDR3nt: TGTGCCAGCAGTTCTAGCGGGGGCCCCAGGGAGACCCAGTACTTC
abundance: -; len: 14; v_gene: TRBV11-2; j_gene: TRBJ1-4; d_gene: -; CDR3aa: CATAGHATNEKLFF; CDR3nt: TGTGCCACCGCTGGACACGCAACTAATGAAAAACTGTTTTTT
abundance: -; len: 13; v_gene: TRBV6-5; j_gene: TRBJ2-7; d_gene: -; CDR3aa: CASGTVPTYEQYF; CDR3nt: TGTGCCAGCGGAACAGTGCCAACCTACGAGCAGTACTTC
abundance: -; len: 15; v_gene: TRBV19; j_gene: TRBJ1-4; d_gene: -; CDR3aa: CASSIGNRVNEKLFF; CDR3nt: TGTGCCAGTAGTATTGGGAACAGGGTTAATGAAAAACTGTTTTTT
abundance: -; len: 15; v_gene: TRBV28; j_gene: TRBJ2-1; d_gene: TRBD2; CDR3aa: CASSRTSGSSNEQFF; CDR3nt: TGTGCCAGCAGCCGGACTAGCGGGAGTAGCAATGAGCAGTTCTTC
abundance: -; len: 14; v_gene: TRBV3-1/TRBV3-2; j_gene: TRBJ1-1; d_gene: -; CDR3aa: CASSPWTVNTEAFF; CDR3nt: TGTGCCAGCAGCCCATGGACAGTGAACACTGAAGCTTTCTTT
abundance: -; len: 11; v_gene: TRBV15; j_gene: TRBJ2-3; d_gene: -; CDR3aa: CATSRTDTQYF; CDR3nt: TGTGCCACCAGTAGGACAGATACGCAGTATTTT
abundance: -; len: 13; v_gene: TRBV28; j_gene: TRBJ2-1; d_gene: -; CDR3aa: CASSLAGADEQFF; CDR3nt: TGTGCCAGCAGTTTAGCGGGGGCTGATGAGCAGTTCTTC
abundance: -; len: 18; v_gene: TRBV11-2; j_gene: TRBJ2-7; d_gene: TRBD2; CDR3aa: CASSYPALSGRTSYEQYF; CDR3nt: TGTGCCAGCAGCTACCCAGCCCTTAGCGGGAGAACCTCCTACGAGCAGTACTTC
abundance: -; len: 12; v_gene: TRBV3-1/TRBV3-2; j_gene: TRBJ2-7; d_gene: -; CDR3aa: CASSQEYHEQYF; CDR3nt: TGTGCCAGCAGCCAAGAGTACCACGAGCAGTACTTC
abundance: few; len: 14; v_gene: TRBV11-2; j_gene: TRBJ2-7; d_gene: -; CDR3aa: CASSLVLGGYEQYF; CDR3nt: TGTGCCAGCAGCTTAGTTCTTGGCGGCTACGAGCAGTACTTC
abundance: -; len: 14; v_gene: TRBV5-5; j_gene: TRBJ2-4; d_gene: -; CDR3aa: CASSLGPAKNIQYF; CDR3nt: TGTGCCAGCAGCTTGGGGCCTGCCAAAAACATTCAGTACTTC
abundance: -; len: 17; v_gene: TRBV28; j_gene: TRBJ2-2; d_gene: TRBD1; CDR3aa: CASSILPTGINTGELFF; CDR3nt: TGTGCCAGCAGTATCCTACCGACAGGGATTAACACCGGGGAGCTGTTTTTT
abundance: -; len: 15; v_gene: TRBV6-1; j_gene: TRBJ1-5; d_gene: -; CDR3aa: CASSEVMVGNQPQHF; CDR3nt: TGTGCCAGCAGTGAAGTCATGGTCGGCAATCAGCCCCAGCATTTT
abundance: once; len: 16; v_gene: TRBV28; j_gene: TRBJ1-3; d_gene: -; CDR3aa: CASMSREGNSGNTIYF; CDR3nt: TGTGCCAGCATGTCGAGGGAGGGGAACTCTGGAAACACCATATATTTT
abundance: -; len: 13; v_gene: TRBV7-2; j_gene: TRBJ1-2; d_gene: TRBD1; CDR3aa: CASTARGPGGYTF; CDR3nt: TGTGCCAGCACCGCTAGGGGGCCTGGTGGCTACACCTTC
abundance: once; len: 15; v_gene: TRBV24-1; j_gene: TRBJ2-5; d_gene: -; CDR3aa: CATSDQVFGQETQYF; CDR3nt: -
abundance: -; len: 14; v_gene: TRBV7-6; j_gene: TRBJ2-7; d_gene: -; CDR3aa: CASSLDTRFDEQYF; CDR3nt: TGTGCCAGCAGCTTAGACACACGATTCGACGAGCAGTACTTC
abundance: -; len: 15; v_gene: TRBV30; j_gene: TRBJ1-2; d_gene: -; CDR3aa: CAWSSPPRARGGYTF; CDR3nt: TGTGCCTGGAGTTCACCCCCCCGGGCGAGGGGTGGCTACACCTTC
abundance: -; len: 16; v_gene: TRBV30; j_gene: TRBJ2-1; d_gene: TRBD2; CDR3aa: CAWSRKGLAGGMEQFF; CDR3nt: TGTGCCTGGTCCCGCAAGGGACTAGCGGGAGGCATGGAGCAGTTCTTC
abundance: -; len: 13; v_gene: TRBV18; j_gene: TRBJ2-5; d_gene: -; CDR3aa: CASSLRQKETQYF; CDR3nt: TGTGCCAGCTCTCTCCGACAGAAAGAGACCCAGTACTTC
abundance: -; len: 16; v_gene: TRBV9; j_gene: TRBJ2-1; d_gene: -; CDR3aa: CASSESGASGYNEQFF; CDR3nt: TGTGCCAGCAGCGAATCAGGGGCTAGCGGCTACAATGAGCAGTTCTTC
abundance: -; len: 11; v_gene: TRBV20-1; j_gene: TRBJ2-3; d_gene: -; CDR3aa: CSARDGLTQYF; CDR3nt: TGCAGTGCTCGGGACGGTCTTACGCAGTATTTT
abundance: -; len: 14; v_gene: TRBV7-2; j_gene: TRBJ1-2; d_gene: -; CDR3aa: CASSQFQGPGGYTF; CDR3nt: TGTGCCAGCAGCCAATTTCAGGGGCCCGGTGGCTACACCTTC
abundance: -; len: 14; v_gene: TRBV28; j_gene: TRBJ2-7; d_gene: TRBD2; CDR3aa: CASSPGGRAGEQYF; CDR3nt: TGTGCCAGCAGTCCCGGCGGGAGGGCAGGGGAGCAGTACTTC
abundance: -; len: 15; v_gene: TRBV4-2; j_gene: TRBJ1-4; d_gene: -; CDR3aa: CASSARTATNEKLFF; CDR3nt: TGTGCCAGCAGCGCTCGGACAGCTACTAATGAAAAACTGTTTTTT
abundance: -; len: 14; v_gene: TRBV27; j_gene: TRBJ2-7; d_gene: TRBD1; CDR3aa: CASHGQGAINEQYF; CDR3nt: TGTGCCAGCCACGGACAGGGGGCAATTAACGAGCAGTACTTC
abundance: -; len: 15; v_gene: TRBV9; j_gene: TRBJ2-7; d_gene: TRBD2; CDR3aa: CASSAAGVGRYEQYF; CDR3nt: TGTGCCAGCAGCGCCGCGGGAGTAGGTCGCTACGAGCAGTACTTC
abundance: -; len: 16; v_gene: TRBV6-5; j_gene: TRBJ2-1; d_gene: TRBD2; CDR3aa: CASSYSGTSFGDEQFF; CDR3nt: TGTGCCAGCAGTTATTCCGGGACTAGCTTTGGTGATGAGCAGTTCTTC
abundance: -; len: 15; v_gene: TRBV10-2; j_gene: TRBJ1-1; d_gene: -; CDR3aa: CASSETEGRGTEAFF; CDR3nt: TGCGCCAGCAGTGAGACGGAGGGCCGTGGCACTGAAGCTTTCTTT
abundance: -; len: 15; v_gene: TRBV28; j_gene: TRBJ2-7; d_gene: TRBD2; CDR3aa: CASSLSSSGSYEQYF; CDR3nt: TGTGCCAGCAGTTTATCGTCCAGCGGGAGCTACGAGCAGTACTTC
abundance: -; len: 15; v_gene: TRBV27; j_gene: TRBJ1-1; d_gene: -; CDR3aa: CASSSAKIANTEAFF; CDR3nt: TGTGCCAGCAGTTCGGCAAAGATAGCGAACACTGAAGCTTTCTTT
abundance: -; len: 10; v_gene: TRBV20-1; j_gene: TRBJ1-2; d_gene: -; CDR3aa: CSARFVGYTF; CDR3nt: TGCAGTGCTAGATTTGTTGGCTACACCTTC
abundance: -; len: 12; v_gene: TRBV2; j_gene: TRBJ1-3; d_gene: -; CDR3aa: CASSEPGNTIYF; CDR3nt: TGTGCCAGCAGTGAACCCGGAAACACCATATATTTT
abundance: -; len: 18; v_gene: TRBV19; j_gene: TRBJ2-3; d_gene: TRBD2; CDR3aa: CASSIDLLASGYTDTQYF; CDR3nt: TGTGCCAGTAGTATAGATTTATTGGCTAGCGGTTACACAGATACGCAGTATTTT
abundance: few; len: 12; v_gene: TRBV5-1; j_gene: TRBJ1-2; d_gene: TRBD1; CDR3aa: CASSKDRDGYTF; CDR3nt: TGCGCCAGCAGCAAAGACAGGGATGGCTACACCTTC
abundance: -; len: 13; v_gene: TRBV7-9; j_gene: TRBJ1-4; d_gene: -; CDR3aa: CASSLAANEKLFF; CDR3nt: TGTGCCAGCAGCTTAGCGGCAAATGAAAAACTGTTTTTT
abundance: -; len: 15; v_gene: TRBV7-9; j_gene: TRBJ1-2; d_gene: -; CDR3aa: CASSWAGGANYGYTF; CDR3nt: TGTGCCAGCAGCTGGGCCGGCGGAGCTAACTATGGCTACACCTTC
abundance: -; len: 16; v_gene: TRBV4-1; j_gene: TRBJ2-3; d_gene: TRBD2; CDR3aa: CASSQGLAGATDTQYF; CDR3nt: TGCGCCAGCAGCCAAGGACTAGCGGGAGCCACAGATACGCAGTATTTT
abundance: once; len: 17; v_gene: TRBV7-6; j_gene: TRBJ2-5; d_gene: TRBD2; CDR3aa: CASSLVASGSRQETQYF; CDR3nt: TGTGCCAGCAGCTTAGTTGCTAGCGGGAGTCGGCAAGAGACCCAGTACTTC
abundance: -; len: 14; v_gene: TRBV10-3; j_gene: TRBJ2-3; d_gene: -; CDR3aa: CAISERAVVDTQYF; CDR3nt: TGTGCCATCAGTGAGCGAGCGGTGGTAGATACGCAGTATTTT
abundance: -; len: 14; v_gene: TRBV13; j_gene: TRBJ1-2; d_gene: -; CDR3aa: CASSLGQGNYGYTF; CDR3nt: TGTGCCAGCAGCTTAGGACAGGGAAACTATGGCTACACCTTC
abundance: -; len: 15; v_gene: TRBV6-5; j_gene: TRBJ2-7; d_gene: -; CDR3aa: CASSSGKGATYEQYF; CDR3nt: TGTGCCAGCAGTTCTGGAAAGGGAGCGACCTACGAGCAGTACTTC